Presented here are 16 T cell receptor beta chains from one specimen sequenced in a study of neurological immune-mediated disorders. TCRdb reanalysed the 5' RACE reads using MiXCR and keeps one entry per CDR3 protein. The repertoire holds roughly 74,000 distinct CDR3 sequences, with approximately 5.2% as singletons. Specimen: PBMCs. These receptors were collected from a man younger than 30 with multiple sclerosis.

This clonotype was recorded at least ten times. The chain is built from TRBV12-3 or TRBV12-4 and TRBJ2-7; 14 nucleotides line up with TRBD2. The CDR3 is made up of 12 amino acids. J gave up 9 bases and V 8 bases, and 3 bases lay outside the gene matches. The DNA of the CDR3 is TGTGCCAGCGGGACTAGCGGGGGCCTGCAGTACTTC. The encoded protein is CASGTSGGLQYF.

This clonotype was seen many times. The chain is built from TRBV20-1 and TRBJ2-1, with 10 bases fitting TRBD2. Losses at the gene ends were 0 bases for V and 7 bases for J; bases not matched to a gene: 9. The CDR3 runs to 16 residues. Per germline, CDR1 DFQATT and CDR2 SNEGSKA (reference sequence). The chain's CDR3 is CSARDRRLAGVNEQFF. The DNA for the CDR3 is TGCAGTGCTAGAGATAGAAGACTAGCGGGCGTAAATGAGCAGTTCTTC.

This clonotype was observed many times. The rearrangement uses TRBV10-3 and TRBJ1-1; 9 bases are shared with TRBD1. V shed 5 bases, J shed 5 bases, and the junction held 6 bases outside the gene matches. The CDR3 totals 14 residues. Per the germline V gene, CDR1 is ENHRY and CDR2 is SYGVKD. The CDR3 loop is CAISTGQGITEAFF. Written as DNA, the CDR3 is TGTGCCATCAGTACTGGACAGGGGATAACTGAAGCTTTCTTT.

This clonotype has ten or more counts. This chain uses TRBV12-3 or TRBV12-4 with TRBJ2-5, with D tentatively TRBD1 or TRBD2 (5 bases each). V was trimmed by 5 bases and J by 5 bases, leaving 21 bases between them. The CDR3 length is 16 residues. Here the CDR3 reads CASSPSGAGTWETQYF. CDR3 nucleotide sequence: TGTGCCAGCAGTCCCTCCGGGGCGGGTACGTGGGAGACCCAGTACTTC.

The sample holds a few counts of this clonotype. The rearrangement uses TRBV21-1 and TRBJ2-7. TRBV21-1 is flagged as a pseudogene. The CDR3 extends over 17 amino acids. CDR3 in amino acids: CASSRGHPILSSYEQYF. As DNA, the CDR3 is TGTGCCAGCAGCAGAGGGCATCCGATCTTAAGCTCCTACGAGCAGTACTTC.

This clonotype was recorded a few times. The J gene is TRBJ1-1, the V gene TRBV20-1, with a possible D match to TRBD1 (5 bases). The CDR3 contains 17 residues. Deletions cut 0 bases from V and 4 bases from J, with 21 bases between. The germline V gene encodes CDR1 DFQATT and CDR2 SNEGSKA (reference sequence). The CDR3 sequence: CSARDRWGRGVSTEAFF. CDR3 DNA sequence: TGCAGTGCTAGAGATCGGTGGGGCCGCGGAGTGAGCACTGAAGCTTTCTTT.

A note on this clonotype: Because the CDR3 is missing its conserved closing phenylalanine or tryptophan, this is likely a read error. The chain has TRBV7-2 and TRBJ2-5; D not certain. CDR1 is SGHTA, CDR2 FQGNSA, per germline. This CDR3 comprises 14 residues. Deletions cut 5 bases from V and 1 base from J, with 11 bases between. This CDR3 reads CASSMSEPQETQYN. As DNA, the CDR3 is TGTGCCAGCAGCATGAGCGAACCCCAAGAGACCCAGTACAAC.

This clonotype was recorded many times. This chain joins TRBV7-8 and TRBJ1-5; a possible D gene is TRBD1 (5 bases). This CDR3 spans 17 amino acids. V lost 2 bases and J 11 bases, leaving 25 bases between the germline ends. The germline gives CDR1 SGHVS, CDR2 FQNEAQ. The CDR3 sequence: CASSLWAGLLMEESQHF. As DNA, the CDR3 is TGTGCCAGCAGCTTATGGGCAGGGCTTCTCATGGAGGAGTCCCAGCATTTT.

This clonotype was counted many times. The chain is built from TRBV5-1 and TRBJ2-7, with D perhaps being TRBD1 or TRBD2 (5 bases each). The CDR3 sequence is 16 residues long. CDR1 and CDR2 (germline): SGHRS, YFSETQ. The ends were cut back, 0 bases at V and 0 bases at J, with 13 bases in the middle. CDR3 DNA: TGCGCCAGCAGCTTGGCCTATGGGGGTAGCTCCTACGAGCAGTACTTC. Its protein product is CASSLAYGGSSYEQYF.

This clonotype was seen at least ten times. The chain uses TRBV5-1 and TRBJ2-5; 11 nucleotides match TRBD1. This CDR3 is 18 amino acids long. Per germline, CDR1 SGHRS and CDR2 YFSETQ. Trimming cost V 0 bases and J 5 bases; bases outside gene matches: 12. The chain's CDR3 is CASSLAGLRDRGTETQYF. CDR3 DNA: TGCGCCAGCAGCTTGGCCGGGCTACGGGACAGGGGGACGGAGACCCAGTACTTC.

In its sample, this clonotype was seen many times. The V and J genes are TRBV7-2 and TRBJ2-2; unclear D gene. With 5 bases removed from V and 6 bases from J, the gap between germline ends came to 7 bases. This CDR3 contains 12 residues. The V gene's germline CDR1 is SGHTA and CDR2 FQGNSA. DNA of the CDR3: TGTGCCAGCAGCCCCGACTCCGGGGAGCTGTTTTTT. This encodes CASSPDSGELFF.

This clonotype is medium-sized in the sample. This may be a read error, as it is one base from a much larger clone. The rearrangement links TRBV5-1 to TRBJ2-6; maybe TRBD1 (5 bases). CDR1 SGHRS and CDR2 YFSETQ come from the germline V gene. The CDR3 totals 13 residues. DNA for the CDR3: TGCGCCAGCAGCTTGGCTGGGGCCAAAGTCCTGACTTTC. Protein: CASSLAGAKVLTF. The full variable domain, its missing parts supplied by reference TRBV5-1 and TRBJ2-6, is KAGVTQTPRYLIKTRGQQVTLSCSPISGHRSVSWYQQTPGQGLQFLFEYFSETQRNKGNFPGRFSGRQFSNSRSEMNVSTLELGDSALYLCASSLAGAKVLTFGAGSRLTVL.

This clonotype was seen repeatedly, ten times or more. This chain connects TRBV5-1 to TRBJ2-5, with 10 bases that match TRBD2. Germline-derived CDR1 and CDR2 are SGHRS and YFSETQ. The CDR3 extends over 15 amino acids. Trimming removed 5 bases from V and 7 bases from J; junction bases left unmatched: 11. CDR3 nucleotide sequence: TGCGCCAGCAGACGGACTAGCGGAGCCCCAGGGACCCAGTACTTC. This sequence encodes CASRRTSGAPGTQYF.

With respect to this clonotype: A read error is possible here, since a much larger clone lies one base away. V gene TRBV6-6 combines with J gene TRBJ2-3, with 7 bases aligning to TRBD2. Per the germline V gene, CDR1 is MNHNY and CDR2 is SVGAGI (reference sequence). The length of the CDR3 is 15 residues. With 6 bases clipped from V and 8 bases from J, the junction kept 14 bases outside the gene matches. CDR3 in DNA: TGTGCCAGCAGCCGACGCGGAGGGCCGGGAGGTACGCAGTATTTT. This codes for CASSRRGGPGGTQYF.

This clonotype was seen ten or more times. The V gene is TRBV27, the J gene TRBJ2-6; D gene unclear. The CDR3 contains 13 residues. The germline V and J ends were trimmed by 5 bases and 3 bases, with 5 bases remaining between them. The germline V gene encodes CDR1 MNHEY and CDR2 SMNVEV (reference sequence). The CDR3 spells CASSADGANVLTF. For the CDR3, the DNA is TGTGCCAGCAGTGCGGATGGGGCCAACGTCCTGACTTTC.

This clonotype was seen repeatedly, ten times or more. V gene TRBV4-2 combines with J gene TRBJ1-4; D may be TRBD1 (5 bases). The CDR3 has 15 residues. V lost 0 bases to trimming and J lost 7 bases, with 12 bases between them. Germline V CDR1 and CDR2: LGHNA, YNFKEQ. Written as DNA, the CDR3 is TGTGCCAGCAGCCAAGATCGTGGGGCCAGTGAAAAACTGTTTTTT. It yields the protein CASSQDRGASEKLFF.